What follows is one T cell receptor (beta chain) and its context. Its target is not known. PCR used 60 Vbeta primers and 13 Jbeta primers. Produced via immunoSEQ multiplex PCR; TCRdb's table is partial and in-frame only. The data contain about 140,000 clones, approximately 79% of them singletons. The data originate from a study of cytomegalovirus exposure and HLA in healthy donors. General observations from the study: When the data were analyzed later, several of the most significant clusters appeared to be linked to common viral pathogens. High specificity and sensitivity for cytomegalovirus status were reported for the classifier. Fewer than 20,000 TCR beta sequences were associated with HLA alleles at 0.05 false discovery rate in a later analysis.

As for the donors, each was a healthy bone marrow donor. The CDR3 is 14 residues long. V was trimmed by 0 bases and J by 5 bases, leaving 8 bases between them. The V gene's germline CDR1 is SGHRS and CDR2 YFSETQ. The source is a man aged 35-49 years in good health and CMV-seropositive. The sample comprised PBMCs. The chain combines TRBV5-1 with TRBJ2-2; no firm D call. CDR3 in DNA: TGCGCCAGCAGCTTGGACCTGAGGACCGGGGAGCTGTTTTTT. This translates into CASSLDLRTGELFF. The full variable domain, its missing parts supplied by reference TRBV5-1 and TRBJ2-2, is KAGVTQTPRYLIKTRGQQVTLSCSPISGHRSVSWYQQTPGQGLQFLFEYFSETQRNKGNFPGRFSGRQFSNSRSEMNVSTLELGDSALYLCASSLDLRTGELFFGEGSRLTVL.